This is a list of T cell receptor beta chains from one sample in a study of T cell responses to AZD1222 COVID-19 vaccine. TCRdb keeps only in-frame clones here, not all; method: immunoSEQ multiplex PCR. Here the sample spans approximately 200,000 clones, about 94% being singletons. The sample here was peripheral blood, taken on day 0 of AZD1222 vaccination. The receptors shown here come from an adult in good health. Each CDR3 is given with its conserved first and last residue.

>TRBV6-1|TRBJ2-7|17
CASSEVRGGQSSYEQYF
>TRBV13|TRBJ2-7|16
CASSLSGGPLSYEQYF
>TRBV18|TRBJ2-7|12
CASSPNRGEQYF
>TRBV29-1|TRBJ2-7|11
CSVEGGSEQYF
>TRBV6-6|TRBJ1-5|13
CASSYSKDQPQHF
>TRBV2|TRBJ2-3|17
CASFDGTSGIITDTQYF
>TRBV28|TRBJ2-1|17
CASRLTTREAANNEQFF
>TRBV18|TRBJ1-5|16
CASSPFGQSSNQPQHF
>TRBV27|TRBJ2-5|17
CASRPLGAGGPRETQYF
>TRBV21-1|TRBJ1-4|15
CASSVRDRGVEKLFF
>TRBV10-3|TRBJ1-2|13
CAIMAGTNYGYTF
>TRBV2|TRBJ1-2|14
CASSEGQQSYGYTF
>TRBV4-1|TRBJ1-2|16
CASSQDGGQGPLGYTF
>TRBV9|TRBJ2-3|14
CASSVELITDTQYF
>TRBV7-9|TRBJ1-1|13
CASSLAEYTEAFF
>TRBV10-3|TRBJ1-2|16
CAISEGGPRRYGGYTF
>TRBV5-4|TRBJ2-5|17
CASSLFASGPQWETQYF
>TRBV30|TRBJ1-6|12
CAWSGSGSPLHF
>TRBV28|TRBJ1-1|16
CASSPGTGRMNTEAFF
>TRBV28|TRBJ2-7|14
CASSSRARPYEQYF
>TRBV6-5|TRBJ2-1|15
CASRTTSGSFDEQFF
>TRBV7-9|TRBJ2-1|16
CASSLGTNPLRGRQFF
>TRBV7-8|TRBJ1-2|14
CASSRDRGNYGYTF
>TRBV3-1/TRBV3-2|TRBJ1-2|14
CASSPRDSLYGYTF
>TRBV2|TRBJ2-1|14
CASSEQGAYNEQFF
>TRBV2|TRBJ2-1|16
CASTGTSGRGYNEQFF
>TRBV7-3|TRBJ2-5|13
CASSRLAEETQYF
>TRBV7-3|TRBJ2-1|13
CASSLRPYNEQFF
>TRBV5-1|TRBJ2-7|14
CASSPRTRTYEQYF
>TRBV2|TRBJ2-7|15
CASSVTGTGGREQYF
>TRBV5-1|TRBJ2-1|17
CASSPIGTSLSYNEQFF
>TRBV2|TRBJ1-1|11
CASRWGTEAFF
>TRBV19|TRBJ2-7|15
CASSIDLSQGYEQYF
>TRBV9|TRBJ1-2|18
CASSVAQGRSRNVYGYTF
>TRBV5-5|TRBJ2-7|11
CASSLDVQQYF